This T cell receptor beta chain was recovered during a study of control samples from healthy donors and cancer patients. Details on this clone: The same CDR3 also results from other DNA sequences found in this sample.

Trimming cost V 3 bases and J 0 bases, with 8 bases left between them. The CDR3 length is 14 residues. Germline V gene lookup returns CDR1 LNHDA and CDR2 SQIVND (reference sequence). The repertoire was sequenced with immunoSEQ multiplex PCR; TCRdb's copy has only in-frame clones and lacks some. The sample contains roughly 30,000 clones, about 83% of which appear only once. The chain combines TRBV19 with TRBJ1-1, with a weak D call TRBD1 (6 bases). This sequence was found in a woman aged 40 to 55 with lung cancer. Sequenced sample: PBMCs. The CDR3, as DNA: TGTGCCAGTAGTATCGGACAGATGAACACTGAAGCTTTCTTT. Translation: CASSIGQMNTEAFF.